This T cell receptor beta chain derives from a study of immune evolution from preneoplasia to lung adenocarcinoma. Broader study findings: Normal lung had the highest top T cell clone frequencies.

Histologic diagnosis was independently verified by two lung pathologists. Germline V CDR1 and CDR2: LGHNA, YNFKEQ. V dropped 8 bases and J dropped 3 bases, with 20 bases sitting between them. This CDR3 region has 15 residues. Some clones are missing from TCRdb's copy, which holds only in-frame ones; the method was immunoSEQ multiplex PCR. The sample shows roughly 6,200 clones, about 80% of them seen only once. As regards this clone: Its cognate antigen is unknown.

The source of this sequence is a person aged 50-75 years with lung adenocarcinoma. Sequencing was carried out using FFPE minimally invasive lung adenocarcinoma tissue. V and J are TRBV4-2 and TRBJ2-7, with D perhaps matching TRBD2 (7 bases). Written as DNA, the CDR3 is TGTGCCAGCCAAACGTCAGGGGAGGGGTACTACGAGCAGTACTTC. This encodes CASQTSGEGYYEQYF.